This T cell receptor beta chain stems from a study of blood T cell repertoires in COVID-19. Trimming removed 6 bases from V and 2 bases from J, with 11 bases in between. The germline V gene has CDR1 MNHEY and CDR2 SVGAGI. There are 13 residues in the CDR3. Repertoires were generated with immunoSEQ multiplex PCR, while TCRdb's copy carries only in-frame clones and drops some. Among 250,000 to 300,000 clones listed, approximately 91% were seen once. This sequence was found in a woman in her forties with acute COVID-19. The chain employs TRBV6-5 and TRBJ2-7; D perhaps matches TRBD1 (5 bases). Material: PBMCs or T cells enriched from blood (not recorded which). CDR3 sequence reads: CASSKGVAYEQYF. The CDR3 DNA is TGTGCCAGCAGCAAAGGGGTCGCCTACGAGCAGTACTTC.